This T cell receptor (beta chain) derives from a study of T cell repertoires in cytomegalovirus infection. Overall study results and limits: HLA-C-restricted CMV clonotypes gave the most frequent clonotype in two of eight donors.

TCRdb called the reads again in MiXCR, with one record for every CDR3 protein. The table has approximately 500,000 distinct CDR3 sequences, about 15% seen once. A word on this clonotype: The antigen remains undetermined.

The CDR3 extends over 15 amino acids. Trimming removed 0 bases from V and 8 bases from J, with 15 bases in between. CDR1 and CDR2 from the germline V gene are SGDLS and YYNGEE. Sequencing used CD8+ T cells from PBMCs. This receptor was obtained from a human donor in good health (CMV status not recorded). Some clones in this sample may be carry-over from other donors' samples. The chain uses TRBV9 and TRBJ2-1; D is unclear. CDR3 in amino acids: CASSVASVRVDEQFF. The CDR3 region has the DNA TGTGCCAGCAGCGTAGCCAGCGTAAGGGTCGATGAGCAGTTCTTC.